This TCR beta chain was recovered during a study of CD8 T cells in Susac syndrome. Study as a whole: Patients with Susac syndrome who were sequenced included roughly 6 with active disease and fewer than ten in remission.

Reverse transcription of roughly 0.5 to 1 ug RNA used random hexamers. Via MiXCR, TCRdb re-called the immunoSEQ multiplex PCR reads, giving one row per CDR3 protein. The table includes 84,000 or so distinct CDR3 sequences, about 94% detected once. Germline CDR1 is SGDLS and CDR2 is YYNGEE. Trimming cost V 0 bases and J 7 bases, with 7 bases left between them. This CDR3 has 13 amino acids. The source is a human donor with Susac syndrome. The sequencing sample was made of CD8+ T cells from PBMCs. The gene calls are TRBV9 and TRBJ2-2; D gene ambiguous. CDR3 sequence reads: CASSVARGGELFF. The DNA for the CDR3 is TGTGCCAGCAGCGTAGCGCGAGGCGGGGAGCTGTTTTTT.